This passage covers 18 T cell receptor beta chains from one sample sequenced in a study of CD8+ T cells in alopecia areata. Regarding treatment: oral pan-JAK inhibitor, 5-10 mg twice daily. Following RNA extraction, reverse transcription yielded cDNA that acted as the sequencing template. Assay used: immunoSEQ multiplex PCR; TCRdb lists only in-frame clones, some missing. Found here are about 210,000 clones, just over 65% of them singletons; the top ten hold roughly 1.2%. The sequenced sample was CD4+ T cells sorted from blood, obtained at approximately week 45, from a patient treated with tofacitinib. The receptors were gathered from a human donor with alopecia areata.

V usage is TRBV29-1 and J usage is TRBJ2-7, with D possibly being TRBD2 (7 bases). The ends were cut back, 3 bases at V and 2 bases at J, with 11 bases in the middle. Looked up from germline, CDR1 is SQVTM and CDR2 is ANQGSEA. CDR3 size: 13 residues. In DNA form, the CDR3 reads TGCAGCGTTGAGGGGAGGGGGACCTACGAGCAGTACTTC. Residues: CSVEGRGTYEQYF.

The rearrangement links TRBV6-6 to TRBJ1-2, with D uncertain. Germline loops: CDR1 MNHNY, CDR2 SVGAGI (reference sequence). CDR3 size: 14 residues. V shed 2 bases and J shed 8 bases, with 15 bases lying between them. The chain's CDR3 is CASSYDWELRGYTF. The CDR3 region has the DNA TGTGCCAGCAGTTACGATTGGGAATTGCGCGGCTACACCTTC.

The J gene is TRBJ2-7, the V gene TRBV9, with D uncertain. The CDR3 spans 12 residues. Trimming removed 0 bases at V and 6 bases at J, with 7 bases between. Germline-derived CDR1 and CDR2 are SGDLS and YYNGEE. CDR3 amino acids: CASSVVFGEQYF. CDR3 nucleotides: TGTGCCAGCAGCGTAGTGTTCGGCGAGCAGTACTTC.

The V call is TRBV4-1, the J call TRBJ1-2, with unresolved D. Germline V CDR1 and CDR2: MGHRA, YSYEKL. The CDR3 covers 15 residues. V was cut by 3 bases and J by 3 bases, with 14 bases left in between. In DNA form, the CDR3 reads TGCGCCAGCAGCCACGTTTTTGGGCGTTACTATGGCTACACCTTC. Its translation is CASSHVFGRYYGYTF.

The sample holds many counts of this clone. This sequence joins TRBV29-1 and TRBJ2-7, with a weak D call TRBD1 (7 bases). The CDR3 has 12 residues. The ends were cut back, 4 bases at V and 3 bases at J, with 10 bases in the middle. Per the germline V gene, CDR1 is SQVTM and CDR2 is ANQGSEA. The CDR3 reads CSVGRDSYEQYF. CDR3 nucleotide sequence: TGCAGCGTTGGGCGGGACAGCTACGAGCAGTACTTC.

The chain uses TRBV30 and TRBJ2-4; TRBD1 matches at 7 bases. In germline, CDR1 is GTSNPN, CDR2 SVGIG (reference sequence). The CDR3 is 14 residues long. V shed 5 bases and J 7 bases; nucleotides not matched to a gene: 11. CDR3 sequence: CAWSRNLQGNIQYF. In DNA, the CDR3 is TGTGCCTGGTCCCGGAATTTACAGGGGAACATTCAGTACTTC.

The chain joins TRBV4-1 to TRBJ2-2; 11 nucleotides line up with TRBD1. Germline lookup yields CDR1 MGHRA and CDR2 YSYEKL. Losses at the gene ends were 4 bases for V and 8 bases for J; bases not matched to a gene: 3. This CDR3 is built from 14 residues. The CDR3 spells CASSRTGGGGELFF. The CDR3 coding sequence is TGCGCCAGCAGCCGGACAGGGGGCGGAGGGGAGCTGTTTTTT.

This clone appeared a single time. The chain is built from TRBV5-1 and TRBJ2-5; possible D gene TRBD2, 6 bases. V lost 5 bases and J 5 bases, leaving 7 bases between the germline ends. CDR1 SGHRS and CDR2 YFSETQ come from the germline V gene. CDR3 size: 11 residues. This CDR3 is CASRDYETQYF. The CDR3 nucleotides are TGCGCCAGCAGGGACTATGAGACCCAGTACTTC.

The V call is TRBV5-6, the J call TRBJ1-2; no clear D gene. Germline assignment: CDR1 SGHDT and CDR2 YYEEEE. V was pared by 6 bases and J by 7 bases, with 13 bases between. The CDR3 spans 12 residues. CDR3 nucleotide sequence: TGTGCCAGCAACTACAAAGACGGTGGCTACACCTTC. Residues: CASNYKDGGYTF.

This sequence joins TRBV5-6 and TRBJ2-3; 9 bases are a match to TRBD2. CDR1 is SGHDT, CDR2 YYEEEE, per germline. This CDR3 has 15 amino acids. Trimming cost V 4 bases and J 5 bases; bases outside gene matches: 8. CDR3 coding DNA: TGTGCCAGCAGCCCCTGGGGGCGGGGGGGAGATACGCAGTATTTT. Amino acid sequence: CASSPWGRGGDTQYF.

CDR3 nucleotide sequence: TGTGCCAGCAGTACCCCGGCGGGGGGCAGGAATGAGCAGTTCTTC. This encodes CASSTPAGGRNEQFF. The J gene is TRBJ2-1, the V gene TRBV6-5, with 8 bases aligning to TRBD2. With V trimmed by 5 bases and J by 7 bases, 10 bases remained unmatched. CDR1 and CDR2 from the germline V gene are MNHEY and SVGAGI. The CDR3 spans 15 residues.

The V gene is TRBV2, the J gene TRBJ1-5; D not resolved. Germline V lookup: CDR1 SNHLY, CDR2 FYNNEI. Trimming took off 7 bases at V and 2 bases at J, with 6 bases between the two ends. This CDR3 spans 12 amino acids. In DNA, the CDR3 is TGTGCCAGCAATAGGGGCAATCAGCCCCAGCATTTT. Translation: CASNRGNQPQHF.

This clone was detected only a few times. This specimen includes other DNA sequences encoding the same CDR3. This chain connects TRBV5-1 to TRBJ1-2, with D perhaps matching TRBD1 (6 bases). CDR3 length: 13 amino acids. V was clipped by 2 bases and J by 2 bases, with 7 bases between them. Per the germline V gene, CDR1 is SGHRS and CDR2 is YFSETQ. The CDR3, as DNA: TGCGCCAGCAGCTTTGACAGGAACTATGGCTACACCTTC. Translated: CASSFDRNYGYTF.

V usage is TRBV29-1 and J usage is TRBJ1-2, with D tentatively TRBD1 (6 bases). The CDR3 length is 12 residues. CDR1 is SQVTM and CDR2 is ANQGSEA in the germline V gene. Trimming took 3 bases from V and 8 from J, leaving 13 bases between them. In nucleotides, the CDR3 is TGCAGCGTTGATGGGGGCAGGGGCGGCTACACCTTC. It encodes CSVDGGRGGYTF. The full variable domain, rest sourced from reference TRBV29-1 and TRBJ1-2, is SAVISQKPSRDICQRGTSLTIQCQVDSQVTMMFWYRQQPGQSLTLIATANQGSEATYESGFVIDKFPISRPNLTFSTLTVSNMSPEDSSIYLCSVDGGRGGYTFGSGTRLTVV.

This clone was seen only a few times. This chain connects TRBV7-2 to TRBJ2-7, with 8 bases fitting TRBD1. This CDR3 contains 13 residues. With V trimmed by 4 bases and J by 5 bases, 4 bases remained unmatched. In germline, CDR1 is SGHTA, CDR2 FQGNSA. CDR3: CASSSAGQDEQYF. In nucleotides, the CDR3 is TGTGCCAGCAGCTCGGCGGGACAGGACGAGCAGTACTTC.

The count of this clone is one. The DNA for the CDR3 is TGCAGCGTCAAACAGGGAGCGAACTACGAGCAGTACTTC. Its translation is CSVKQGANYEQYF. This chain connects TRBV29-1 to TRBJ2-7; maybe TRBD1 (6 bases). CDR1 and CDR2 (germline): SQVTM, ANQGSEA. V was clipped by 6 bases and J by 3 bases, with 15 bases between them. The CDR3 has 13 amino acids.

The V call is TRBV15, the J call TRBJ2-7; D is undetermined. The CDR3 loop spans 18 amino acids. Trimming cost V 0 bases and J 3 bases, with 21 bases left between them. The germline V gene encodes CDR1 LNHNV and CDR2 YYDKDF (reference sequence). This CDR3 reads CATSRDPIGDTQFYEQYF. In DNA, the CDR3 is TGTGCCACCAGCAGAGACCCGATAGGAGACACCCAATTCTACGAGCAGTACTTC. Full variable domain (remainder filled in from reference TRBV15 and TRBJ2-7): DAMVIQNPRYQVTQFGKPVTLSCSQTLNHNVMYWYQQKSSQAPKLLFHYYDKDFNNEADTPDNFQSRRPNTSFCFLDIRSPGLGDTAMYLCATSRDPIGDTQFYEQYFGPGTRLTVT.

The V call is TRBV15, the J call TRBJ2-3; tentative D call: TRBD2 (6 bases). CDR1 and CDR2 from the germline V gene are LNHNV and YYDKDF (reference sequence). V gave up 4 bases and J gave up 2 bases, with 16 bases separating them. This CDR3 has 16 amino acids. As DNA, the CDR3 is TGTGCCACCAGCACTCGGCGGGACCTCCCCACAGATACGCAGTATTTT. It encodes CATSTRRDLPTDTQYF.